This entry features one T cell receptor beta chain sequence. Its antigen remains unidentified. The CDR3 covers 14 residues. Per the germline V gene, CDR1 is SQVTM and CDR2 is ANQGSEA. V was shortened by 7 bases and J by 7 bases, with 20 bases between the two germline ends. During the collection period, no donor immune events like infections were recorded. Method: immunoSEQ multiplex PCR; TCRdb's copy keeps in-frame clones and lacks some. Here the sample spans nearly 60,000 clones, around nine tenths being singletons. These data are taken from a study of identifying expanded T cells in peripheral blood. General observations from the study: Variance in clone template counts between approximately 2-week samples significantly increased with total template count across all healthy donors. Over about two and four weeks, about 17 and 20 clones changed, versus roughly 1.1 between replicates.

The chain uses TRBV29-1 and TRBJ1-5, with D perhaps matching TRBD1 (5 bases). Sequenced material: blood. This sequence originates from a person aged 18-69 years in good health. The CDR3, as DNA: TGCAGCGCCCAGACAGCGGGGGAAGGCCAGCCCCAGCATTTT. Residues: CSAQTAGEGQPQHF.